This is a list of T cell receptor beta chains from one sample in a study of shared clonotypes between healthy human individuals. TCRdb's table, derived via immunoSEQ multiplex PCR, lists solely in-frame clones and lacks some. The table includes roughly 1.4 million clones, approximately 98.5% detected once. The material sequenced was naive CD4+ T cells sorted from blood. Source of these receptors: a man aged 25 to 40 in good health. Both conserved end residues are trimmed from each CDR3.

v_call	cdr3_aa
TRBV9	ASSYLAGPHTDTQY
TRBV5-1	ASSEGLAETYEQY
TRBV5-6	ASSPGLAGTGELF
TRBV18	ASSPTGGDTEAF
TRBV6-5	ASSHGTSYEQY
TRBV28	ASSGQFNEQF
TRBV21-1	ASSKGVNTEAF
TRBV18	ASSPLPSGSSTDTQY
TRBV5-6	ASGVAGTVTQY
TRBV6-1	ASRRQTGNTEAF
TRBV18	ASSPLGQRSFYEQY
TRBV2	ASSTGGTQY
TRBV18	ASSPESTDTQY
TRBV6-1	ASSESGPINQPQH
TRBV5-1	ASSLQFDRGGETQY
TRBV7-8	ASSLQRDTSPKYGYT
TRBV7-2	ASSSQGSDTQY
TRBV5-1	ASSEGTASGEQY
TRBV18	ASSPAGELF
TRBV2	ASSETRDLDGYT
TRBV28	ASSLRGGGTNEKLF
TRBV28	ASSLLGAAHNEQF
TRBV14	ASSQQGTGIRNEQF
TRBV5-4	ASSAGPYLGTGELF
TRBV2	ASSGGASGSYIQY
TRBV30	AWGLNEQF
TRBV4-3	ASSTSGSYEQY
TRBV5-1	ASSPGEGYNEQF
TRBV5-4	ASSSGQGGYNEQF
TRBV7-2	ASSFDRGPETQY
TRBV20-1	SARKATQY
TRBV6-1	ASSEVLAGVSYEQY
TRBV5-1	ASSGGYRGKNTEAF
TRBV28	ASSPGLAGEQY
TRBV18	ASSPLGSRTSYEQY
TRBV28	ASSAAGTGVD
TRBV4-1	ASSQDRGEPLPLAKNIQY
TRBV9	ASSVVPGGKETQY
TRBV7-2	ASSQRVAGGPGDTQY
TRBV5-5	ASSLLPNEKLF
TRBV27	ASSLRMPFSGQTISYEQY
TRBV5-5	ASSLAPSGSYEQY
TRBV5-1	ASSSGQVDNEQF
TRBV2	ASSEGQPQETQY
TRBV10-2	ASRQGFGEQY
TRBV7-9	ASSFEGRSYGYT
TRBV28	ASSALADSYEQY
TRBV7-3	ASSLQGGNGETQY
TRBV9	ASSSRDGFTDTQY
TRBV5-4	ASSSPGQREMNTGELF
TRBV28	ASSLGGTAVFGNTIY
TRBV7-6	ASSPTGAGANVLT
TRBV6-1	ASHRDYGYT
TRBV5-1	ASSLDPSGRPGELF